This TCR beta chain stems from a study of memory CD4+ T cells and cytomegalovirus serostatus. Study summary: This sample comes from healthy Belgian adults, 9 CMV seropositive, about 23 seronegative.

The CDR3 totals 17 residues. Germline CDR1 and CDR2: LNHDA and SQIVND (reference sequence). The V segment lost 3 bases and the J segment 3 bases; nucleotides outside the gene matches: 9. This clone occurred a few times. Single viable CD3+CD4+CD8-CD45RO+ cells were sorted as the memory CD4+ T cells. CMV serostatus came from serum IgG against pp150, pp28, p38, p52. Clones were sequenced by immunoSEQ multiplex PCR, and TCRdb holds only the in-frame ones, with some missing. Of tens of thousands of clones listed, 76% are singletons. Sample: memory CD4+ T cells from blood. The receptor's source is an adult in good health and CMV-seropositive. This sequence joins TRBV19 and TRBJ2-3; 10 bases are a match to TRBD1. The chain's CDR3 is CASSMGAGQGITDTQYF. The CDR3 coding sequence is TGTGCCAGTAGTATGGGAGCGGGACAGGGGATAACAGATACGCAGTATTTT.